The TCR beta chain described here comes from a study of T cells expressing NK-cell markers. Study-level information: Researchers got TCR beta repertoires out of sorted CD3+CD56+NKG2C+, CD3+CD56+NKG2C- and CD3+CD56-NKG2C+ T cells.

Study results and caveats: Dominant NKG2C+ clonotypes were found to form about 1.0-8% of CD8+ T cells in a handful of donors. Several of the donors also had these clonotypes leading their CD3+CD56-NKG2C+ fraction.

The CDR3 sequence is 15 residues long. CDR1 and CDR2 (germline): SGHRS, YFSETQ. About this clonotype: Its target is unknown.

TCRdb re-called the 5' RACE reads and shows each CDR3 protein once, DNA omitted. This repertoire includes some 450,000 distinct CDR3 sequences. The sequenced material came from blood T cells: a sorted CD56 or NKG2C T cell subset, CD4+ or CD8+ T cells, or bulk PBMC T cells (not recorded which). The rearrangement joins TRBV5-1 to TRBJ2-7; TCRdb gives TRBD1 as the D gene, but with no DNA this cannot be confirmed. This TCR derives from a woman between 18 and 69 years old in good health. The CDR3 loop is CASSFRQGSFYEQYF.